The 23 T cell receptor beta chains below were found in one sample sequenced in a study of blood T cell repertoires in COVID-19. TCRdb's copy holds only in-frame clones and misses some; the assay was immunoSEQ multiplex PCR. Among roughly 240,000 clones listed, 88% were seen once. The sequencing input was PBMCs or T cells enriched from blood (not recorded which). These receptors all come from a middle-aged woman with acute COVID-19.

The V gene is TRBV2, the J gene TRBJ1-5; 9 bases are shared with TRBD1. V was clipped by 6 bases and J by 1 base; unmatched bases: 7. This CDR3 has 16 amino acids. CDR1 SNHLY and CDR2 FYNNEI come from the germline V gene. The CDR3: CASSSRTGGSNQPQHF. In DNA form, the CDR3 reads TGTGCCAGCAGCTCCCGAACAGGGGGCAGCAATCAGCCCCAGCATTTT.

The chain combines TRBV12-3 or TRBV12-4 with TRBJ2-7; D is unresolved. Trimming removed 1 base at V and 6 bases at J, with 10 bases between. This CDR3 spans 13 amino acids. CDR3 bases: TGTGCCAGCAGTTTAGGAGCCCCAGGCGAGCAGTACGTC. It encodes CASSLGAPGEQYV.

In nucleotides, the CDR3 is TGTGCTAGTGGTACGGGGGGGGAGGGAAATTACGAGCAGTACGTC. As protein: CASGTGGEGNYEQYV. This chain connects TRBV12-5 to TRBJ2-7, with 8 bases lining up with TRBD2. This CDR3 is built from 15 residues. Germline CDR1 reads LGHNT; CDR2 reads FRNRAP. V shed 5 bases and J 4 bases; nucleotides not matched to a gene: 10.

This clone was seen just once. This CDR3 reads CASSQGLLNTEAFF. The CDR3 DNA reads as TGTGCCAGCAGCCAAGGACTTTTGAACACTGAAGCTTTCTTT. The chain links TRBV3-1 (or the pseudogene TRBV3-2) to TRBJ1-1; D remains unclear. Per the germline V gene, CDR1 is LGHDT and CDR2 is YNNKEL (reference sequence). V shed 1 base and J shed 0 bases, with 6 bases lying between them. The CDR3 consists of 14 residues.

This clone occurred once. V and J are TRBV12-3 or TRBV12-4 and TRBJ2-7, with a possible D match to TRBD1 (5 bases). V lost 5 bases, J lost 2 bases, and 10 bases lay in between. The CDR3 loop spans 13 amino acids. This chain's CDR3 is CASSHDRAYEQYF. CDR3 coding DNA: TGTGCCAGCAGTCACGACAGAGCCTACGAGCAGTACTTC.

The CDR3 here is CASKGTGGGSEKLFF. As DNA, the CDR3 is TGCGCCAGCAAAGGGACAGGGGGCGGGAGTGAAAAACTGTTTTTT. The rearrangement links TRBV5-1 to TRBJ1-4; 12 positions agree with TRBD1. The CDR3 length is 15 residues. The germline CDR1 and CDR2 sequences are SGHRS and YFSETQ. J gave up 7 bases and V 6 bases, and 7 bases lay outside the gene matches.

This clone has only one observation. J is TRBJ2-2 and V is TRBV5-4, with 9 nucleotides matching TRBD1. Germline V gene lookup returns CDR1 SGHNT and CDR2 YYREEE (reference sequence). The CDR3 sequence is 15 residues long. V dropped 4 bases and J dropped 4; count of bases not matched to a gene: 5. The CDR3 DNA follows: TGTGCCAGCAGCCAGAGGACAGGGGCCACCGGGGAGCTGTTTTTT. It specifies CASSQRTGATGELFF.

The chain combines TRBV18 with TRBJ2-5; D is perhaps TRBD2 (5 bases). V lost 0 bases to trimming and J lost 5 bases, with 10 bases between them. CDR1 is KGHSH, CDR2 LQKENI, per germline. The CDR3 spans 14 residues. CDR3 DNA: TGTGCCAGCTCACCACCGAGTGAGCGGGAGACCCAGTACTTC. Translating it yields CASSPPSERETQYF. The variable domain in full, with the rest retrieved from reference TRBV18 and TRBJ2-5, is NAGVMQNPRHLVRRRGQEARLRCSPMKGHSHVYWYRQLPEEGLKFMVYLQKENIIDESGMPKERFSAEFPKEGPSILRIQQVVRGDSAAYFCASSPPSERETQYFGPGTRLLVL.

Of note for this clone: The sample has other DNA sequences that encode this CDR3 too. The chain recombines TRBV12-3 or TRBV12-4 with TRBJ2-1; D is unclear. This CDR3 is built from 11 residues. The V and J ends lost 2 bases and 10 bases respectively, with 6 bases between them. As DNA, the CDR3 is TGTGCCAGCAGTTTATCGGTGGAGCAGTTCTTC. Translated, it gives CASSLSVEQFF.

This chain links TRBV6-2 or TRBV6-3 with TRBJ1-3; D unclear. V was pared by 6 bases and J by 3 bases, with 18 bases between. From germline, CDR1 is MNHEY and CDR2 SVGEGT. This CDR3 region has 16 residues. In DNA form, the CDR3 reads TGTGCCAGCAGCCCTCAACAATGGGCCGGTGGAAACACCATATATTTT. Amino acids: CASSPQQWAGGNTIYF.

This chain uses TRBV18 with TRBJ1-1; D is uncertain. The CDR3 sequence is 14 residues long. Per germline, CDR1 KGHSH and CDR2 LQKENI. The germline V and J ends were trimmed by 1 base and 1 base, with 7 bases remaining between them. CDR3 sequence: CASSPQQENTEAFF. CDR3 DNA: TGTGCCAGCTCACCACAACAAGAGAACACTGAAGCTTTCTTT.

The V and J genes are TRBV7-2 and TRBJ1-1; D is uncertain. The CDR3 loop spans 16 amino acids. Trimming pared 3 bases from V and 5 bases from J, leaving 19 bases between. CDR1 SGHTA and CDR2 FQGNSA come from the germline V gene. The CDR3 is CASSFSGRGPRTEAFF. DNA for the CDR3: TGTGCCAGCAGCTTCAGCGGCAGAGGACCGAGAACTGAAGCTTTCTTT.

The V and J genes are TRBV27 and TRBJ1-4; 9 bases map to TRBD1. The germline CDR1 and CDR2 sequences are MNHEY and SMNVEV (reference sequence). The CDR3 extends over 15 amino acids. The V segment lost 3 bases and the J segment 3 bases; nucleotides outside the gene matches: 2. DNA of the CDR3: TGTGCCAGCAGTTTGGGACAGGGCTCTAATGAAAAACTGTTTTTT. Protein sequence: CASSLGQGSNEKLFF. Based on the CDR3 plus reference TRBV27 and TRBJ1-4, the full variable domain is EAQVTQNPRYLITVTGKKLTVTCSQNMNHEYMSWYRQDPGLGLRQIYYSMNVEVTDKGDVPEGYKVSRKEKRNFPLILESPSPNQTSLYFCASSLGQGSNEKLFFGSGTQLSVL.

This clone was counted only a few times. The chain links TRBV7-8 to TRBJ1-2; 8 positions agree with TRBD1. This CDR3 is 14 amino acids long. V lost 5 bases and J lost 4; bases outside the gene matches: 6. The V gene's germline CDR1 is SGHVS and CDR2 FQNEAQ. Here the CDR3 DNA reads TGTGCCAGCAGCCCCCGGGACAGGACCTATGGCTACACCTTC. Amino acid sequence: CASSPRDRTYGYTF.

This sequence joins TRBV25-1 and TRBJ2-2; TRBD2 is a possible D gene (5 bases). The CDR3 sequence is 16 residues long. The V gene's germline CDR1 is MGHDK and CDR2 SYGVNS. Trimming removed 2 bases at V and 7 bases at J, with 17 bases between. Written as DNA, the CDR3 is TGTGCCAGCAGTGAACTGGAGGAACCGGGGAGCGGGGAGCTGTTTTTT. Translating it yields CASSELEEPGSGELFF.

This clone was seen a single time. CDR3 amino acids: CASSLMGGGYYGYTF. In nucleotides, the CDR3 is TGTGCCAGCAGCCTGATGGGAGGCGGCTACTATGGCTACACCTTC. The genes are TRBV5-4 and TRBJ1-2; D not resolved. Germline CDR1 reads SGHNT; CDR2 reads YYREEE (reference sequence). V was trimmed by 4 bases and J by 3 bases, leaving 16 bases between them. The CDR3 sequence is 15 residues long. Complete variable domain (other parts from reference TRBV5-4 and TRBJ1-2): ETGVTQSPTHLIKTRGQQVTLRCSSQSGHNTVSWYQQALGQGPQFIFQYYREEENGRGNFPPRFSGLQFPNYSSELNVNALELDDSALYLCASSLMGGGYYGYTFGSGTRLTVV.

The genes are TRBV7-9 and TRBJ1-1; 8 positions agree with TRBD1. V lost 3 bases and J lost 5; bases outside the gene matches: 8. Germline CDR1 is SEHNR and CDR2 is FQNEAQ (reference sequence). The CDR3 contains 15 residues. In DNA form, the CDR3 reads TGTGCCAGCAGCTTCGGACAGGGTGGTGCTACTGAAGCTTTCTTT. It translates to CASSFGQGGATEAFF.

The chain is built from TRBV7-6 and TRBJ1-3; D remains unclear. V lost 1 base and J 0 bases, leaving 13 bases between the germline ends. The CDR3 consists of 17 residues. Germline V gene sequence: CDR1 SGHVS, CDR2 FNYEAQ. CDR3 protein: CASSLGTGWSSGNTIYF. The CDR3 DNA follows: TGTGCCAGCAGCTTAGGAACTGGGTGGAGCTCTGGAAACACCATATATTTT.

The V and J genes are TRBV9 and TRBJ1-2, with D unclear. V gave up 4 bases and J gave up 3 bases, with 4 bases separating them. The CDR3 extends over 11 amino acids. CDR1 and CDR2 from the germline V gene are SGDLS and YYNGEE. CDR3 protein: CASSRDYGYTF. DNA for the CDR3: TGTGCCAGCAGCCGGGACTATGGCTACACCTTC.

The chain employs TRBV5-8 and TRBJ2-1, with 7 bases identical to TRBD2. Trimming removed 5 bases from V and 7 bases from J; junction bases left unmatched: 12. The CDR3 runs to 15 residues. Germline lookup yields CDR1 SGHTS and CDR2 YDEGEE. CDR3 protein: CASRYRGGVGNEQFF. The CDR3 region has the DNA TGTGCCAGCAGGTATCGCGGGGGAGTTGGGAATGAGCAGTTCTTC.

CDR3: CASSPLAGGNTEAFF. CDR3 coding DNA: TGTGCCAGCAGTCCCCTGGCAGGGGGAAACACTGAAGCTTTCTTT. J is TRBJ1-1 and V is TRBV6-4; 7 positions agree with TRBD1. After removal of 5 bases from V and 2 bases from J, the junction contained 8 bases not matched to a gene. In germline, CDR1 is MRHNA, CDR2 SNTAGT. The length of the CDR3 is 15 residues.

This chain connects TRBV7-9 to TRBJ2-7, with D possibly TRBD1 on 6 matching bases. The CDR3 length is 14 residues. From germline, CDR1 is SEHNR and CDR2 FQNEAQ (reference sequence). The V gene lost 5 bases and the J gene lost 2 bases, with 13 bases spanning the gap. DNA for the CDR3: TGTGCCAGCAGCAGCCGGGACAAACCCTACGAGCAGTACTTC. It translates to CASSSRDKPYEQYF.

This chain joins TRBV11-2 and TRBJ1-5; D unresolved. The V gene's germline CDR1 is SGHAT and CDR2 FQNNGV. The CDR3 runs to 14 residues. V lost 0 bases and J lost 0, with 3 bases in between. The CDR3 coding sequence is TGTGCCAGCAGCTTAGAATATAGCAATCAGCCCCAGCATTTT. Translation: CASSLEYSNQPQHF.